This record looks at one T cell receptor (beta chain) sequence and its context. Its antigen is currently unknown. V shed 5 bases and J shed 8 bases, with 12 bases lying between them. CDR3 length: 12 residues. Germline CDR1 is SGHVS and CDR2 is FNYEAQ. This cohort consisted of healthy bone marrow donors. The sample is drawn from a study of cytomegalovirus exposure and HLA in healthy donors. Looking at the study overall: The approximately 100 million unique TCR beta sequences, from roughly 170 million T cells, were found by an earlier analysis. Study-level points and caveats: The study flagged 150 to 200 TCR beta chains as cytomegalovirus-associated. Sequencing likely produced, as an artifact, a cluster of highly shared sequence variants.

The PCR ran on 60 Vbeta and 13 Jbeta primers. The protocol was immunoSEQ multiplex PCR, while the TCRdb copy is restricted to in-frame clones and leaves out a portion. The sample gives around 130,000 clones, approximately 82% of which show up once; around 3% is in the top ten. The genes are TRBV7-6 and TRBJ1-2; perhaps TRBD1 as D (6 bases). The source material was PBMCs. The source of this sequence is a woman under 30 in good health and CMV-seropositive. The CDR3 sequence: CASSPVQGGYTF. In nucleotides, the CDR3 is TGTGCCAGCAGCCCAGTCCAGGGGGGCTACACCTTC.